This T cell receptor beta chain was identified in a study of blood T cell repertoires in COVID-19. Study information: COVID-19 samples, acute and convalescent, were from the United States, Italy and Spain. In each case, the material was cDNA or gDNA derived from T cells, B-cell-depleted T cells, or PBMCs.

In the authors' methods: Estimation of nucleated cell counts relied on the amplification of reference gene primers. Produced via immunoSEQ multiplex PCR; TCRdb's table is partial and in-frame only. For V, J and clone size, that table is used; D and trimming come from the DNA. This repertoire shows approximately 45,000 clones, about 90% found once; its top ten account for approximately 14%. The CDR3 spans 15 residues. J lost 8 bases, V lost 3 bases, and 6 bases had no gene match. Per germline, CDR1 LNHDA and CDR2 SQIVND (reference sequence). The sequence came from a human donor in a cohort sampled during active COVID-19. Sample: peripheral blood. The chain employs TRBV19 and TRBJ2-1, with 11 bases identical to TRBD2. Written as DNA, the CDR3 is TGTGCCAGTAGTATCTTAACTAGCGGGGGAGATGAGCAGTTCTTC. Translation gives CASSILTSGGDEQFF.